This T cell receptor (beta chain) was profiled in a study of blood T cells in healthy people across ages. Regarding the study as a whole: The long-lived group displayed more naive CD4+ cells, plus higher diversity, than the aged donors did.

Germline lookup yields CDR1 SGHDT and CDR2 YYEEEE. This CDR3 is built from 16 residues. V was pared by 4 bases and J by 2 bases, with 11 bases of the junction left unmatched. A second PCR of 7 to 11 cycles used a sample-barcoded 5' primer and a J-beta primer mix. Each cDNA molecule was tagged by a template-switch adaptor with 12 random nucleotides. TCRdb re-called the 5' RACE reads through MiXCR, storing one row per CDR3 protein. The profile shows about 770,000 distinct CDR3 sequences, approximately 44% of them singletons. The table lists this clonotype with a few counts. No antigen is known for it. The source of this sequence is a man aged 55 to 70 in good health. This chain links TRBV5-6 with TRBJ2-5; TRBD2 aligns across 7 bases. Sequencing was done on a sample of blood. CDR3 protein: CASSRRASGIQETQYF. The CDR3 DNA reads as TGTGCCAGCAGCCGGAGGGCTAGCGGAATACAAGAGACCCAGTACTTC.